The present TCR beta chain was sequenced within a study of blood T cell repertoires in COVID-19 (dated by TCRdb to 2018 to 2020). With regard to the full study: The collaborator samples originated in the United States, Italy and Spain and spanned the acute and convalescent phases of COVID-19. The prospective study material was composed of cDNA or gDNA derived from T cells, B-cell-depleted T cells, or PBMCs. Deeply sampled blood TCRbeta repertoires from subjects exposed to, actively infected with, or recovered from COVID-19 were included in the dataset. A freely available public database, intended as a resource for researchers studying the immune response to SARS-CoV-2, is where the repertoires were released. The samples were drawn from two sources: the first 160 participants of the ongoing ImmuneRACE study, and about 1,300 subjects contributed by 6 global collaborators. The sample metadata nearly always contained a de-identified subject ID, COVID-19 status, age in years and sex. HLA class I and class II types, where available, came from metadata supplied by the sample provider rather than from assay-based typing. The study at large found these results: The quantity of clinical and demographic metadata differed by source and by participant and was supplied without curation.

V loses 6 bases, J loses 1 base, and the germline ends lie 13 bases apart. Reading the germline V gene gives CDR1 MNHEY and CDR2 SVGAGI. The CDR3 starts with the cysteine, ends with the phenylalanine, and has 15 residues. The retained sequence is limited to the CDR3, 45 bases, with the frame set at the first base. The collaborating institutions used their own protocols to collect whole blood in K2EDTA tubes. For TCRbeta analysis, collaborators shipped samples as frozen whole blood, isolated PBMCs, or DNA extracted from either of those sample types. Details on this clone: The target of this receptor is not known. Base qualities were left out, and no much larger clone turns up one base away.

TCRbeta CDR3 regions were amplified from genomic DNA by means of the immunoSEQ Assay, a bias-controlled multiplex PCR. The source study handled its data this way. The number of nucleated cells in each sample was estimated from the amplification of reference gene primers within the assay. To quantify the absolute abundance of each unique TCRbeta CDR3 rearrangement, sequence reads were collapsed and filtered. Productive Simpson clonality was computed per sample as the square root of Simpson's diversity index over productive rearrangements. The table comes from immuneACCESS by way of TCRdb, which keeps in-frame sequences with V and J called. Part of the clones is missing from these tables; in studies checked, under half for an unresolved V gene and the rest for unknown reasons. That table gives V, J and clone size, and the DNA gave D and trimming. This sample is represented by roughly 290,000 clones; about 85% of them were singletons. Less than 4.5% of the sample belongs to the ten largest clones.

The chain is assembled from TRBV6-5 and TRBJ1-5; a tentative D call is TRBD1 (5 bases match). The origin of this receptor is a woman between 50 and 59 years old with active or convalescent COVID-19. Material: peripheral blood. CDR3 protein: CASRDSNWSNQPQHF. The nucleotides are TGTGCCAGCAGAGACAGTAACTGGAGCAATCAGCCCCAGCATTTT.